The entry below describes one TCR beta chain. The antigen remains unidentified. This sample was taken from a study of cytomegalovirus exposure and HLA in healthy donors. At the level of the study: Unique TCRs from HLA-typed donors, 65 million to 85 million of them, were held in an early data release. Broader study findings: Both high specificity and high sensitivity reportedly marked the classifier's diagnosis of cytomegalovirus status. The authors enumerated over 150 TCR beta chains as linked to cytomegalovirus. There were several of the most significant clusters that appeared linked to common viral pathogens in a later analysis.

The PCR used 60 Vbeta and 13 Jbeta primers. Generated by immunoSEQ multiplex PCR, the TCRdb table keeps only in-frame clones and is missing some. The sample holds tens of thousands of clones; 80% are singletons and the top ten take approximately 1.1%. Between the trimmed V and J ends, which lost 1 base and 0 bases, there was a span of 13 bases. The CDR3 loop spans 16 amino acids. Germline CDR1 is MGHRA and CDR2 is YSYEKL. The source of this sequence is a male donor in good health and CMV-seronegative. What was sequenced was PBMCs. The chain uses TRBV4-1 and TRBJ2-7, with a possible D match to TRBD2 (6 bases). The CDR3: CASSQGGGALSYEQYF. As DNA, the CDR3 is TGCGCCAGCAGCCAAGGAGGAGGGGCCCTCTCCTACGAGCAGTACTTC.